Following are 27 T cell receptor beta chains from one sample sequenced in a study of control samples from healthy donors and cancer patients. Here immunoSEQ multiplex PCR was the method, and the copy in TCRdb shows in-frame clones only, minus some. The sample carries approximately 98,000 clones, approximately 82% recorded once. Sequencing was performed on blood. The receptors were sampled from a man between 18 and 35 years old in good health.

The chain joins TRBV7-9 to TRBJ2-5; D is possibly TRBD1 (6 bases). Trimming cost V 2 bases and J 5 bases, with 27 bases left between them. Germline V gives CDR1 SEHNR, CDR2 FQNEAQ (reference sequence). CDR3 size: 19 residues. CDR3 residues: CASSLSRSGTGQKSETQYF. CDR3 sequence (DNA): TGTGCCAGCAGCTTAAGTCGTTCGGGCACAGGGCAAAAATCGGAGACCCAGTACTTC.

The rearrangement uses TRBV5-4 and TRBJ2-5; 10 bases are shared with TRBD2. The CDR3 covers 16 residues. Germline V gives CDR1 SGHNT, CDR2 YYREEE (reference sequence). V lost 0 bases, J lost 5 bases, and 7 bases stayed unmatched. The CDR3 loop reads CASSLARSGRVETQYF. DNA for the CDR3: TGTGCCAGCAGCTTGGCCCGGAGCGGGAGGGTGGAGACCCAGTACTTC.

The V gene is TRBV9, the J gene TRBJ2-3, with unresolved D. Trimming took off 0 bases at V and 3 bases at J, with 5 bases between the two ends. Germline lookup yields CDR1 SGDLS and CDR2 YYNGEE. The CDR3 has 13 residues. The CDR3 region is CASSVGVTDTQYF. CDR3 nucleotides: TGTGCCAGCAGCGTAGGGGTTACAGATACGCAGTATTTT.

This sequence joins TRBV12-3 or TRBV12-4 and TRBJ2-1; D is possibly TRBD2 (6 bases). This CDR3 has 13 residues. The germline V and J ends were trimmed by 3 bases and 9 bases, with 12 bases remaining between them. CDR3 loop: CASSFYPSVEQFF. DNA of the CDR3: TGTGCCAGCAGTTTCTATCCTAGCGTTGAGCAGTTCTTC.

This clone has just a few counts. This rearrangement joins TRBV9 to TRBJ2-3, with TRBD2 matching 9 bases. The CDR3 is 18 amino acids. With V trimmed by 4 bases and J by 5 bases, 17 bases remained unmatched. Germline CDR1 reads SGDLS; CDR2 reads YYNGEE. The CDR3 nucleotides read TGTGCCAGCAGCCCGAGCTGGGATGGCGGGGGGGCAAGAGATACGCAGTATTTT. Encoded protein: CASSPSWDGGGARDTQYF. The full variable domain, its missing parts supplied by reference TRBV9 and TRBJ2-3, is DSGVTQTPKHLITATGQRVTLRCSPRSGDLSVYWYQQSLDQGLQFLIQYYNGEERAKGNILERFSAQQFPDLHSELNLSSLELGDSALYFCASSPSWDGGGARDTQYFGPGTRLTVL.

The rearrangement joins TRBV15 to TRBJ2-5, with D possibly called TRBD1 or TRBD2 (6 bases each). Germline V gene sequence: CDR1 LNHNV, CDR2 YYDKDF (reference sequence). The CDR3 runs to 17 residues. V was clipped by 5 bases and J by 4 bases, with 23 bases between them. CDR3 in DNA: TGTGCCACCAGCGCTACTAGGGGGGTTGGGGTCCGAGAGACCCAGTACTTC. This codes for CATSATRGVGVRETQYF.

The chain joins TRBV28 to TRBJ1-4, with D possibly TRBD1 on 5 matching bases. The CDR3 length is 13 residues. The V end lost 8 bases, the J end lost 7 bases, and 14 bases lay between the germline ends. Germline CDR1 and CDR2: MDHEN and SYDVKM. For the CDR3, the DNA is TGTGCCAGCCAGGGTGAATTATCTGAAAAACTGTTTTTT. Protein product: CASQGELSEKLFF. Combining the CDR3 with reference TRBV28 and TRBJ1-4 gives the whole variable domain DVKVTQSSRYLVKRTGEKVFLECVQDMDHENMFWYRQDPGLGLRLIYFSYDVKMKEKGDIPEGYSVSREKKERFSLILESASTNQTSMYLCASQGELSEKLFFGSGTQLSVL.

The chain is built from TRBV7-2 and TRBJ2-2, with 7 bases identical to TRBD2. V shed 5 bases and J 8 bases; nucleotides not matched to a gene: 14. The CDR3 totals 16 residues. Germline CDR1 SGHTA, CDR2 FQGNSA. The CDR3 region has the DNA TGTGCCAGCAGCAGAAGCGGGGACTCTCTGGGAGGGGAGCTGTTTTTT. It translates to CASSRSGDSLGGELFF.

V gene TRBV2 combines with J gene TRBJ2-5; TRBD2 aligns across 11 bases. Unmatched junction bases numbered 4, after V lost 8 bases and J lost 2 bases. CDR3 length: 14 amino acids. The germline V gene has CDR1 SNHLY and CDR2 FYNNEI. The CDR3 coding sequence is TGTGCCAGCGACACTAGCGGGGGTCAAGAGACCCAGTACTTC. This sequence encodes CASDTSGGQETQYF.

The rearrangement links TRBV2 to TRBJ1-2; 7 bases fit TRBD1. J was trimmed by 6 bases and V by 3 bases; bases with no gene match: 10. Germline V lookup: CDR1 SNHLY, CDR2 FYNNEI. CDR3 length: 15 amino acids. The CDR3 coding sequence is TGTGCCAGCAGTGAGACGACAGGGTTTATTGATGGCTACACCTTC. It is translated as CASSETTGFIDGYTF.

This clone appeared a single time. V is TRBV15 and J is TRBJ1-2; no clear D gene. The CDR3 is 16 amino acids. Germline V lookup: CDR1 LNHNV, CDR2 YYDKDF (reference sequence). Trimming removed 0 bases at V and 2 bases at J, with 13 bases between. As DNA, the CDR3 is TGTGCCACCAGCAGAGATTGGGAGGGTTTCAACTATGGCTACACCTTC. Encoded protein: CATSRDWEGFNYGYTF.

This clone appeared once. J is TRBJ1-2 and V is TRBV27; possibly TRBD1 for D (5 bases). This CDR3 is 15 amino acids long. CDR1 is MNHEY, CDR2 SMNVEV, per germline (reference sequence). Trimming pared 8 bases from V and 0 bases from J, leaving 16 bases between. CDR3: CASGAVLGTNYGYTF. The CDR3 DNA is TGTGCCAGCGGGGCAGTTCTCGGGACTAACTATGGCTACACCTTC.

The rearrangement links TRBV7-9 to TRBJ1-2, with D perhaps matching TRBD1 (5 bases). Per germline, CDR1 SEHNR and CDR2 FQNEAQ (reference sequence). Trimming shortened V by 5 bases and J by 1 base, and 17 bases separated the two germline ends. This CDR3 is 16 amino acids long. CDR3 in DNA: TGTGCCAGCAGCCAGGTCGGGGCGCTGGGTAACTATGGCTACACCTTC. This encodes CASSQVGALGNYGYTF.

In its sample, this clone was seen once. The chain recombines TRBV6-5 with TRBJ2-2; 7 bases line up with TRBD1. The CDR3 runs 16 residues. The germline V gene encodes CDR1 MNHEY and CDR2 SVGAGI. After removal of 2 bases from V and 0 bases from J, the junction contained 3 bases not matched to a gene. The CDR3: CASSYDQGANTGELFF. DNA of the CDR3: TGTGCCAGCAGTTACGATCAGGGGGCGAACACCGGGGAGCTGTTTTTT.

The rearrangement uses TRBV7-2 and TRBJ1-2, with 8 bases aligning to TRBD1. V shed 5 bases, J shed 8 bases, and the junction held 10 bases outside the gene matches. The CDR3 loop spans 14 amino acids. Germline CDR1 reads SGHTA; CDR2 reads FQGNSA. CDR3 loop: CASSVSQGALGYTF. CDR3 in DNA: TGTGCCAGCAGCGTATCGCAGGGGGCGTTGGGCTACACCTTC.

This chain uses TRBV4-3 with TRBJ1-2; D ambiguous. CDR3 size: 15 residues. V was cut by 0 bases and J by 8 bases, with 16 bases left in between. Germline CDR1 LGHNA, CDR2 YSLEER. CDR3 region: CASSQDRDPPHGYTF. The CDR3 DNA is TGCGCCAGCAGCCAAGATCGGGATCCCCCCCACGGCTACACCTTC.

The chain couples TRBV6-2 or TRBV6-3 to TRBJ2-6, with no clear D. The CDR3 extends over 15 amino acids. Trimming took 6 bases from V and 0 from J, leaving 9 bases between them. Germline V gives CDR1 MNHEY, CDR2 SVGEGT. CDR3 sequence reads: CASSEYYSGANVLTF. CDR3 sequence (DNA): TGTGCCAGCAGCGAATATTACTCTGGGGCCAACGTCCTGACTTTC.

The rearrangement uses TRBV12-5 and TRBJ1-2; D is uncertain. From germline, CDR1 is LGHNT and CDR2 FRNRAP. This CDR3 contains 12 residues. Trimming shortened V by 1 base and J by 8 bases, and 8 bases separated the two germline ends. The chain's CDR3 is CASGLAPGGYTF. CDR3 DNA: TGTGCTAGTGGTTTGGCCCCCGGCGGCTACACCTTC.

A remark on this clone: In the same sample, other DNA sequences code for this CDR3. The V gene is TRBV6-5, the J gene TRBJ1-1; 7 nucleotides line up with TRBD1. The V and J ends lost 6 bases and 1 base, in that order; junction bases with no gene match: 2. Germline V gene lookup returns CDR1 MNHEY and CDR2 SVGAGI. This CDR3 contains 13 residues. CDR3 nucleotide sequence: TGTGCCAGCAGGCGGACAGGGAACACTGAAGCTTTCTTT. Its translation: CASRRTGNTEAFF.

This chain joins TRBV5-1 and TRBJ2-2; 8 bases line up with TRBD1. The CDR3 has 16 residues. Germline V CDR1 and CDR2: SGHRS, YFSETQ. Trimming cost V 3 bases and J 2 bases; bases outside gene matches: 6. The CDR3: CASSSTGGFNTGELFF. As DNA, the CDR3 is TGCGCCAGCAGCTCCACAGGGGGTTTTAACACCGGGGAGCTGTTTTTT.

CDR3 DNA sequence: TGTGCCACGACCAGGCAGGGGAACGTAAACAATGAAAAACTGTTTTTT. Translation: CATTRQGNVNNEKLFF. The V gene is TRBV19, the J gene TRBJ1-4; a weak D match, TRBD1 (6 bases). Germline assignment: CDR1 LNHDA and CDR2 SQIVND (reference sequence). CDR3 length equals 16 residues. Trimming took off 10 bases at V and 5 bases at J, with 23 bases between the two ends.

The V and J genes are TRBV14 and TRBJ1-2; 8 bases map to TRBD1. The V and J ends lost 2 bases and 5 bases, in that order; junction bases with no gene match: 4. Looked up from germline, CDR1 is SGHDN and CDR2 is FVKESK. The CDR3 is 14 residues long. The CDR3 sequence: CASSQTGGLYGYTF. The CDR3 DNA reads TGTGCCAGCAGCCAAACAGGGGGGTTATATGGCTACACCTTC. Complete variable domain (other parts from reference TRBV14 and TRBJ1-2): EAGVTQFPSHSVIEKGQTVTLRCDPISGHDNLYWYRRVMGKEIKFLLHFVKESKQDESGMPNNRFLAERTGGTYSTLKVQPAELEDSGVYFCASSQTGGLYGYTFGSGTRLTVV.

The chain carries TRBV25-1 and TRBJ2-1; 10 bases agree with TRBD2. The CDR3 has 17 residues. The V gene end was trimmed by 5 bases and the J gene end by 7 bases; junction bases not matched to a gene: 14. Germline loops: CDR1 MGHDK, CDR2 SYGVNS. The CDR3 nucleotides read TGTGCCAGCAGTCCAGACCAAGCGGGGGGGCCTTGGAATGAGCAGTTCTTC. This translates into CASSPDQAGGPWNEQFF.

This clone has just a few counts. The rearrangement uses TRBV5-1 and TRBJ1-1; 7 positions agree with TRBD1. The CDR3 has 13 residues. CDR1 is SGHRS, CDR2 YFSETQ, per germline. V shed 7 bases, J shed 5 bases, and the junction held 8 bases outside the gene matches. The CDR3 nucleotides are TGCGCCAGCTCCGACAGGGAAAGGACTGAAGCTTTCTTT. This translates into CASSDRERTEAFF. Variable domain in full (rest from reference TRBV5-1 and TRBJ1-1): KAGVTQTPRYLIKTRGQQVTLSCSPISGHRSVSWYQQTPGQGLQFLFEYFSETQRNKGNFPGRFSGRQFSNSRSEMNVSTLELGDSALYLCASSDRERTEAFFGQGTRLTVV.

V is TRBV15 and J is TRBJ1-1; 10 nucleotides match TRBD1. Germline trimming cut 0 bases from V and 4 bases from J; bases unmatched to any gene: 2. The CDR3 spans 15 residues. Per the germline V gene, CDR1 is LNHNV and CDR2 is YYDKDF (reference sequence). The CDR3 bases are TGTGCCACCAGCAGAGATCGGACAGGGGGCACTGAAGCTTTCTTT. It specifies CATSRDRTGGTEAFF.

The V and J genes are TRBV18 and TRBJ1-2, with D tentatively TRBD1 (5 bases). Looked up from germline, CDR1 is KGHSH and CDR2 is LQKENI. Trimming shortened V by 2 bases and J by 4 bases, and 11 bases separated the two germline ends. This CDR3 has 14 residues. DNA of the CDR3: TGTGCCAGCTCACCAAACCAGGGCAGCTATGGCTACACCTTC. Translated, it gives CASSPNQGSYGYTF.

This chain joins TRBV7-8 and TRBJ2-1; TRBD2 matches at 14 bases. CDR1 SGHVS and CDR2 FQNEAQ come from the germline V gene. V shed 9 bases, J shed 9 bases, and the junction held 7 bases outside the gene matches. This CDR3 has 14 residues. This CDR3 is CARPRLAGGREQFF. The DNA of the CDR3 is TGTGCCAGGCCGAGACTAGCGGGGGGGCGTGAGCAGTTCTTC.